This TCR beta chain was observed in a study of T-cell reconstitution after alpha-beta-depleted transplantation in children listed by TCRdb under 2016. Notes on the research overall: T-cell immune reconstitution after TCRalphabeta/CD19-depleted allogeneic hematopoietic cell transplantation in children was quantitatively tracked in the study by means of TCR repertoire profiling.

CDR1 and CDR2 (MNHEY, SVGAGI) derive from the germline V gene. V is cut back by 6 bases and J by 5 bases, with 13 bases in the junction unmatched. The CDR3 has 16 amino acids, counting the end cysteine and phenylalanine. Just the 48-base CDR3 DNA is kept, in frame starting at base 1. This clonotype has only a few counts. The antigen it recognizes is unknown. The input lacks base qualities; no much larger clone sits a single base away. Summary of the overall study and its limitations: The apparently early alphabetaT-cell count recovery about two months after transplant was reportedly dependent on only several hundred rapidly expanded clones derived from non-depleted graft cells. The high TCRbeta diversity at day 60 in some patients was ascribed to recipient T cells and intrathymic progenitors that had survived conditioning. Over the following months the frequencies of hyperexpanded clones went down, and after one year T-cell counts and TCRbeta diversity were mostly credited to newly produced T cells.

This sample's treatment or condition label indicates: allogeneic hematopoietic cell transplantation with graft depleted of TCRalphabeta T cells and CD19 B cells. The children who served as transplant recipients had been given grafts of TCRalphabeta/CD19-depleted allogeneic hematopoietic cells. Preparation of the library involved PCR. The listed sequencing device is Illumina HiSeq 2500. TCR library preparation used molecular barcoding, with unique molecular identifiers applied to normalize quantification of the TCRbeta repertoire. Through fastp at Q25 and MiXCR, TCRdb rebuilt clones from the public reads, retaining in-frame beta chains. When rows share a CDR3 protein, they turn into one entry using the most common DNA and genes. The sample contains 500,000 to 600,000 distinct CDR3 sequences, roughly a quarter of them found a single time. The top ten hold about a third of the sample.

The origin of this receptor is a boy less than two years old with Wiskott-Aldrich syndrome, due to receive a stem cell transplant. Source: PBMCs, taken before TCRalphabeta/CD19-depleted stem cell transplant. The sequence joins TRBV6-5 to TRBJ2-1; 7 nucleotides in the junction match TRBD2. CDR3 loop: CASRNPGVAGHNEQFF. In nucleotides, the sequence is TGTGCCAGCAGAAACCCGGGAGTAGCGGGCCACAATGAGCAGTTCTTC.